The text below deals with one TCR beta chain. Its antigen remains unidentified. CDR3 length: 14 residues. V was cut by 1 base and J by 3 bases, with 8 bases left in between. Germline V gene lookup returns CDR1 SGHTA and CDR2 FQGNSA. The data were obtained in a study of T-cell reconstitution after alpha-beta-depleted transplantation in children. General study points: Surviving recipient T cells and thymic progenitors produced the high day-60 TCRbeta diversity seen in some patients.

Preparation of the TCRbeta library used unique molecular identifiers. From the PCR reads, TCRdb called clonotypes with MiXCR, one entry per CDR3 protein. The sample carries approximately 630,000 distinct CDR3 sequences, over 10% recorded once. The genes are TRBV7-2 and TRBJ2-3; a weak D match, TRBD2 (6 bases). The sample in question was PBMCs, obtained before TCRalphabeta/CD19-depleted stem cell transplant. The TCR comes from a girl aged 2 to 10 with congenital amegakaryocytic thrombocytopenia, due to receive a stem cell transplant. CDR3 protein: CASSLVAETDTQYF. For the CDR3, the DNA is TGTGCCAGCAGCTTAGTAGCGGAAACAGATACGCAGTATTTT.